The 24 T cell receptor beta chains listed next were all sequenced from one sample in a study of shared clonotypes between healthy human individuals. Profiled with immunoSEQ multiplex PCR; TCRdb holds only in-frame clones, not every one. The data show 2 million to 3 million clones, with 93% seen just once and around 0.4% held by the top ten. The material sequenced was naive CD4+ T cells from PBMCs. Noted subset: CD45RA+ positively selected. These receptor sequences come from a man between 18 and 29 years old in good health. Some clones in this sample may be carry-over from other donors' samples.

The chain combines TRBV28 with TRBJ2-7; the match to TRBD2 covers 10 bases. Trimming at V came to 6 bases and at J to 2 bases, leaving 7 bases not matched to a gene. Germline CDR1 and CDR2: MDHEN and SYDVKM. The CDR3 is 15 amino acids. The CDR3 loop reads CASRNLAGATYEQYF. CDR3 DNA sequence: TGTGCCAGCAGGAATCTAGCGGGAGCAACCTACGAGCAGTACTTC.

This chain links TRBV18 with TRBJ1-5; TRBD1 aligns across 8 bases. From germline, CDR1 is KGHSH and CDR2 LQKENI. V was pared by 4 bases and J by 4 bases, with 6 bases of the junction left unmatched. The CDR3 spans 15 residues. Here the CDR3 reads CASSRGQVVNQPQHF. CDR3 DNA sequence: TGTGCCAGCTCACGGGGACAGGTAGTTAATCAGCCCCAGCATTTT.

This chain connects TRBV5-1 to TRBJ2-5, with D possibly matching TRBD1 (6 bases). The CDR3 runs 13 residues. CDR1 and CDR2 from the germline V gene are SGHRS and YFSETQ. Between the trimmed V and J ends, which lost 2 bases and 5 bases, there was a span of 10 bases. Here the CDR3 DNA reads TGCGCCAGCAGCTTAGGGACAATGGAGACCCAGTACTTC. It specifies CASSLGTMETQYF.

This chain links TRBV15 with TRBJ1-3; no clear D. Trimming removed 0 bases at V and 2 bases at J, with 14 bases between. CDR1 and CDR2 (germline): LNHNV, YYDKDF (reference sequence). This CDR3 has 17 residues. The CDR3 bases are TGTGCCACCAGCAGAGATAAGGGATATTTGGCTGGAAACACCATATATTTT. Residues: CATSRDKGYLAGNTIYF.

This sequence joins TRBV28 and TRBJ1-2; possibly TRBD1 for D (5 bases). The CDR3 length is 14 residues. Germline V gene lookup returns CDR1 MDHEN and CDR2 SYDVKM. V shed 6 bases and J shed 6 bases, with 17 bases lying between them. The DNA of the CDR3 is TGTGCCAGCAGCCGTGAACAGGCACGTCATGGCTACACCTTC. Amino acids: CASSREQARHGYTF.

The CDR3, as DNA: TGTTCCAAAAAGGGGACAGGGAGTCCCGTTCACGGCTACACCTTC. This sequence encodes CSKKGTGSPVHGYTF. The chain has TRBV2 and TRBJ1-2; 9 nucleotides line up with TRBD1. Germline V gives CDR1 SNHLY, CDR2 FYNNEI. CDR3 length equals 15 residues.

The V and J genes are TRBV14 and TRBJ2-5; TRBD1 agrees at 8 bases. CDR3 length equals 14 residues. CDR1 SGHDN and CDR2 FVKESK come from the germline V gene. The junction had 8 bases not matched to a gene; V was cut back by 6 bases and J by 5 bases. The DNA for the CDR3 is TGTGCCAGCAGTCCCTCCCGACAGGGGGAGACCCAGTACTTC. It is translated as CASSPSRQGETQYF. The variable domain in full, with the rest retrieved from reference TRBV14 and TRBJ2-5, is EAGVTQFPSHSVIEKGQTVTLRCDPISGHDNLYWYRRVMGKEIKFLLHFVKESKQDESGMPNNRFLAERTGGTYSTLKVQPAELEDSGVYFCASSPSRQGETQYFGPGTRLLVL.

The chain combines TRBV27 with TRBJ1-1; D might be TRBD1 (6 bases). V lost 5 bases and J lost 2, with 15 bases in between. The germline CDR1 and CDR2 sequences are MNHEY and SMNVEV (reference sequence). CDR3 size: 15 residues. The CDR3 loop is CASSPYGQPNTEAFF. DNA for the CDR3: TGTGCCAGCAGTCCCTATGGACAGCCCAACACTGAAGCTTTCTTT.

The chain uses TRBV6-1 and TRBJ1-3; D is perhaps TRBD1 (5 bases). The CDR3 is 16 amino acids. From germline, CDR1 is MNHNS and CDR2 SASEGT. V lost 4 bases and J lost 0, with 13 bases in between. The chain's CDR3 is CASSVFRGNSGNTIYF. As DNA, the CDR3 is TGTGCCAGCAGTGTATTTAGGGGCAACTCTGGAAACACCATATATTTT.

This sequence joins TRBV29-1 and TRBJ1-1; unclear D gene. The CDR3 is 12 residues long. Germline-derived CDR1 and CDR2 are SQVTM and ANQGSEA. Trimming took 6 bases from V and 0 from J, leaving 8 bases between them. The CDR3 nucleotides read TGCAGCGTGTCCCCCATGAACACTGAAGCTTTCTTT. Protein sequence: CSVSPMNTEAFF.

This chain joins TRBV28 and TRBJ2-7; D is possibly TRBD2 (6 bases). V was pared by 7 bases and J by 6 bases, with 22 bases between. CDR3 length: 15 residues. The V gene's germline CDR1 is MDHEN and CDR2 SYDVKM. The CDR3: CASTQRTGLRSEQYF. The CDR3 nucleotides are TGTGCCAGCACCCAACGGACGGGACTCCGCAGCGAGCAGTACTTC.

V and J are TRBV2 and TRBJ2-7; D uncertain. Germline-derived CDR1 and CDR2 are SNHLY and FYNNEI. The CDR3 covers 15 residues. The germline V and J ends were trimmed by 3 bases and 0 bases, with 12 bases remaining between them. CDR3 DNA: TGTGCCAGCAGTGATAGGACCGTTAACTCCTACGAGCAGTACTTC. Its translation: CASSDRTVNSYEQYF.

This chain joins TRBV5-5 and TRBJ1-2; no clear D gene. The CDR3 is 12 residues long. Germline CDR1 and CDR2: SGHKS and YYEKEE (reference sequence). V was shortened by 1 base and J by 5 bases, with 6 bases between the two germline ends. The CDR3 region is CASSLLVYGYTF. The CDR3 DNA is TGTGCCAGCAGCTTGCTGGTATATGGCTACACCTTC.

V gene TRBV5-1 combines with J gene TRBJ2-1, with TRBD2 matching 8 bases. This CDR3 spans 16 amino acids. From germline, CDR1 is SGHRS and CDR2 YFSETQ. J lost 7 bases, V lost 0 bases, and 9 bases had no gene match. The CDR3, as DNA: TGCGCCAGCAGCTTGGGGGTCGGGAGGGCCGGAAATGAGCAGTTCTTC. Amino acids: CASSLGVGRAGNEQFF.

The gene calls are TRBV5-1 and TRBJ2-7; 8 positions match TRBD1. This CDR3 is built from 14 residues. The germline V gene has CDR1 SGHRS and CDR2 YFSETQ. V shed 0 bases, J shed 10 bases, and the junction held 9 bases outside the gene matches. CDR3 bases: TGCGCCAGCAGCTTGGGACCAGGGACAGGCGAACAGTACTTC. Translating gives CASSLGPGTGEQYF.

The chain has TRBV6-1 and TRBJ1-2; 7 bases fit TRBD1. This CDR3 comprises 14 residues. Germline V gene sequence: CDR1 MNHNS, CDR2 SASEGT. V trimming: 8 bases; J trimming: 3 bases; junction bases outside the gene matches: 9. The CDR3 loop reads CASYLQGGDYGYTF. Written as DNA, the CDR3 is TGTGCCAGCTACCTTCAGGGGGGGGACTATGGCTACACCTTC.

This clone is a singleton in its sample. DNA of the CDR3: TGTGCCATCAGTTCAACTACAGGGGGCTTCACTGAAGCTTTCTTT. This sequence encodes CAISSTTGGFTEAFF. The chain combines TRBV10-3 with TRBJ1-1; the match to TRBD1 covers 9 bases. The germline gives CDR1 ENHRY, CDR2 SYGVKD. V lost 5 bases and J lost 4; bases outside the gene matches: 8. The CDR3 totals 15 residues.

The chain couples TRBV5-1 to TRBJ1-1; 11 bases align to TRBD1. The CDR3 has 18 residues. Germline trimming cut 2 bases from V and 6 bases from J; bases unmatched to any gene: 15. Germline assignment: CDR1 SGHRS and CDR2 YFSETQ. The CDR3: CASSFATIRTGGSSEAFF. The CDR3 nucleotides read TGCGCCAGCAGCTTTGCCACCATCCGGACAGGGGGCTCATCTGAAGCTTTCTTT.

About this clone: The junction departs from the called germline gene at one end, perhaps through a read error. CDR3 coding DNA: TGTGCCACCCATCGAGAGCCGGGACTAGCGGGAGAAATGCACTTC. Translated: CATHREPGLAGEMHF. The rearrangement links TRBV6-5 to TRBJ2-7; the match to TRBD2 covers 14 bases. Germline V lookup: CDR1 MNHEY, CDR2 SVGAGI. CDR3 length equals 15 residues.

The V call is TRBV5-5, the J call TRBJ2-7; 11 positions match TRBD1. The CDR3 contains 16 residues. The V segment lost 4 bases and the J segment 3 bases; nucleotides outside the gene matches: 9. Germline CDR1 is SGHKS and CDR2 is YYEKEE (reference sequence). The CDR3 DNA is TGTGCCAGCAGCCCACTCCCGGGACAGGGGGACTACGAGCAGTACTTC. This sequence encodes CASSPLPGQGDYEQYF.

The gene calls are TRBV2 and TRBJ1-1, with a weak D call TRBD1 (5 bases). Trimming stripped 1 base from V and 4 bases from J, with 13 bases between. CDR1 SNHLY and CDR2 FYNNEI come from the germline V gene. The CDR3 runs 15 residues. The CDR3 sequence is CASSEGTLRGTEAFF. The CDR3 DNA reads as TGTGCCAGCAGTGAAGGAACTCTAAGGGGCACTGAAGCTTTCTTT.

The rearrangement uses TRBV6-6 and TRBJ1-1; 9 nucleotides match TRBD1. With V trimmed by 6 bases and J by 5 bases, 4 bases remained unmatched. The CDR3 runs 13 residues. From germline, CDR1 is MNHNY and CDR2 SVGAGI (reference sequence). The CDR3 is CASSPGQGTEAFF. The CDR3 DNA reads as TGTGCCAGCAGCCCAGGACAGGGGACTGAAGCTTTCTTT.

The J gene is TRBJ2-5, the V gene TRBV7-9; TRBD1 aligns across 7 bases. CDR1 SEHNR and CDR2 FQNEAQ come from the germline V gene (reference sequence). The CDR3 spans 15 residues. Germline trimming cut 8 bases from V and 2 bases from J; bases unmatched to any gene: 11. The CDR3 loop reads CASLRSRQGQETQYF. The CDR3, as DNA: TGTGCCAGCCTTAGATCAAGACAGGGTCAAGAGACCCAGTACTTC.

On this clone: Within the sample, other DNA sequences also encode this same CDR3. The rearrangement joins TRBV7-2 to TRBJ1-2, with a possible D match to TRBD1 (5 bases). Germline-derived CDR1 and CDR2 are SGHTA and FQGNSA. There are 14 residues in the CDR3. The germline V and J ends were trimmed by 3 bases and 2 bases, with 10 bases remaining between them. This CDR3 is CASSLGGSNYGYTF. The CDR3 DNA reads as TGTGCCAGCAGCTTGGGGGGGTCGAACTATGGCTACACCTTC.